This T cell receptor (beta chain) was obtained from a study of sequential checkpoint blockade in melanoma. Study conclusions and caveats: Tumor T-cell fraction and clonality correlated with PD-L1 and CD8+ counts.

Treatment in this sample: randomized to nivolumab then ipilimumab (arm A) or the reverse (arm B). On this clone: The antigen remains unidentified.

The protocol was immunoSEQ multiplex PCR, while the TCRdb copy is restricted to in-frame clones and leaves out a portion. Of about 37,000 clones in the sample, more than 25% were seen once. The CDR3 is made up of 18 amino acids. The germline gives CDR1 MNHGY, CDR2 SAAAGT. The junction had 15 bases not matched to a gene; V was cut back by 7 bases and J by 2 bases. Sequencing was performed on tumor tissue (inferred from file names), taken from a patient given nivolumab and ipilimumab in sequence. This TCR came from a human donor with melanoma. The chain has TRBV6-8 and TRBJ2-7; 12 nucleotides match TRBD2. The CDR3 loop is CASTRGTSGSQGAYEQYF. Written as DNA, the CDR3 is TGTGCCAGCACTCGAGGGACTAGCGGGTCCCAAGGGGCCTACGAGCAGTACTTC.